This section outlines one T cell receptor (beta chain) sequence together with its context. The data originate from a study of cytomegalovirus exposure and HLA in healthy donors. PCR amplification relied on 60 Vbeta primers (plus 13 Jbeta primers). Libraries were prepared by immunoSEQ multiplex PCR; TCRdb keeps only in-frame clonotypes and omits some of them. The data show 100,000 or so clones, 70% to 80% seen once. The CDR3 covers 15 residues. The junction had 16 bases not matched to a gene; V was cut back by 6 bases and J by 8 bases. CDR1 is SGHRS and CDR2 is YFSETQ in the germline V gene. V is TRBV5-1 and J is TRBJ1-2; 7 bases are shared with TRBD1. The receptor was derived from a woman in her thirties or forties in good health and CMV-seronegative. Input material: PBMCs. The CDR3 coding sequence is TGCGCCAGCAAGTCGTCGACAGGGTCCTTGTGGGGCTACACCTTC. This translates into CASKSSTGSLWGYTF.